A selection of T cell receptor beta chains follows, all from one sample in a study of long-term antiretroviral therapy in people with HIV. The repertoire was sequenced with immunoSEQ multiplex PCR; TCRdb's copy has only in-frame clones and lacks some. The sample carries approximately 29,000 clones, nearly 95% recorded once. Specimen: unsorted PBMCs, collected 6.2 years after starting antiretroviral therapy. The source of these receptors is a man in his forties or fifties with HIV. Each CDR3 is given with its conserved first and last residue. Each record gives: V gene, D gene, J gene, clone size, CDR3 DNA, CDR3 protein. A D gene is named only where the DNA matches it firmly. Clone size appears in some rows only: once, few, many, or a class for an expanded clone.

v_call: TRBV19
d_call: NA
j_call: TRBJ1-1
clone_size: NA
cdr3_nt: TGTGCCAGTAGTATTTTGGGGGTGAGCACTGAAGCTTTCTTT
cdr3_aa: CASSILGVSTEAFF

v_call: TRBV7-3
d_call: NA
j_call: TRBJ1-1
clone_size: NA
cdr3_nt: TGTGCCAGCAGCATAGGGGTATGGACTGAAGCTTTCTTT
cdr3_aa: CASSIGVWTEAFF

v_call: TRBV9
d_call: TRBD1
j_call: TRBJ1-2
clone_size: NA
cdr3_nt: TGTGCCAGCAGCGTGACAGGGGACTATGGCTACACCTTC
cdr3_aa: CASSVTGDYGYTF

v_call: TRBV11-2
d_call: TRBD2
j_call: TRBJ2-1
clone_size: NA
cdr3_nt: TGTGCCAGTGGGGGCGGGAGGGCCGATGAGCAGTTCTTC
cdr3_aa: CASGGGRADEQFF

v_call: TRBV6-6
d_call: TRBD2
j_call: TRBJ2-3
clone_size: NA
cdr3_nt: TGTGCCAGCAGTTACTACGTAGCGGGAGCGGATACGCAGTATTTT
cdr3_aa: CASSYYVAGADTQYF

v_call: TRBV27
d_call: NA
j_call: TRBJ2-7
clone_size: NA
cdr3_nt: TGTGCCAGCAGTACCCCCAGAGCAGGAGATGTGTACGAGCAGTACTTC
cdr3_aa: CASSTPRAGDVYEQYF

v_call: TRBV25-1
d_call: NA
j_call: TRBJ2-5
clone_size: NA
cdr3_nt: TGTGCCAGCAGTCGGGTGGGAGTCCAAGAGACCCAGTACTTC
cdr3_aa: CASSRVGVQETQYF

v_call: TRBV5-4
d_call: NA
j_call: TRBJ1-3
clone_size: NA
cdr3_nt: TGTGCCAGCAGCTTCAGGGGCATTGGAAACACCATATATTTT
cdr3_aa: CASSFRGIGNTIYF

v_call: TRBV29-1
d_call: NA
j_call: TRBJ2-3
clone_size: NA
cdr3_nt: TGCAGCGTTGGGGGGTCCCGCTGGGCGTCCACAGATACGCAGTATTTT
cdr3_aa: CSVGGSRWASTDTQYF

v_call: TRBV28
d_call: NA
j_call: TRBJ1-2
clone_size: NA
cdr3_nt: TGTGCCAGCAGTTTGGCAGGCAGAAACTATGGCTACACCTTC
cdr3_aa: CASSLAGRNYGYTF

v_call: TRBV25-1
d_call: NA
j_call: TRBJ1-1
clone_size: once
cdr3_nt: TGTGCCAGCAGAGGCATAGATCCTTACACGCTCTTGAACACTGAAGCTTTCTTT
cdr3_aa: CASRGIDPYTLLNTEAFF